This is a list of T cell receptor beta chains from one sample in a study of T cells in Graves' hyperthyroidism and ophthalmopathy. TCRdb re-called the multiplex PCR reads through MiXCR, storing one row per CDR3 protein. The sample contains under 600,000 distinct CDR3 sequences, roughly 15% of which appear only once. The sequencing input was blood. Source of these receptors: a woman between 40 and 55 years old with Graves' ophthalmopathy. Each CDR3 is given with its conserved first and last residue. A D gene is named only where the DNA matches it firmly. Some rows mark clone size as missing; the rest say once, few, many or name a class of expanded clone.

-	TRBV20-1	TRBJ1-5	few	TGCAGTGCTAGAGCCCGGCGTGTGGGCAGTGCGGACGACCAGCCCCAGCATTTT	CSARARRVGSADDQPQHF
-	TRBV28	TRBJ2-3	-	TGTGCCAGCAGTTTACCTGCGGGAACGCAGTATTTT	CASSLPAGTQYF
TRBD1	TRBV27	TRBJ2-7	many	TGTGCCAGCAGCAAGACAGGGTACGAGCAGTACTTC	CASSKTGYEQYF
-	TRBV10-3	TRBJ1-5	many	TGTGCCATCAGTGAGTCGGTGGGGGCAGGGTTGGGAAATCAGCCCCAGCATTTT	CAISESVGAGLGNQPQHF
TRBD1	TRBV29-1	TRBJ2-1	-	TGCAGCTCCTTGGGGGGACAGGGGGCACGGGAGGAGCAGTTCTTC	CSSLGGQGAREEQFF
-	TRBV30	TRBJ1-1	-	TGTGCCTGGAGTCGGGGTGGACTCACTGAAGCTTTCTTT	CAWSRGGLTEAFF
TRBD2	TRBV7-2	TRBJ2-1	many	TGTGCCAGCAGACCAACTAGCGGGGGAGTAAATGAGCAGTTCTTC	CASRPTSGGVNEQFF
-	TRBV12-3/TRBV12-4	TRBJ2-1	-	TGTGCCAGCAGTCCACTAGCCGGGGAGCAGTTCTTC	CASSPLAGEQFF
TRBD2	TRBV5-1	TRBJ2-2	many	TGCGCCAGCAGCGGGCAGACTAGCGGGATCGGCGGGGAGCTGTTTTTT	CASSGQTSGIGGELFF
TRBD1	TRBV4-1	TRBJ2-1	few	TGCGCCAGCAGCCGACAGGGCTTAACATCCGATGAGCAGTTCTTC	CASSRQGLTSDEQFF
-	TRBV6-2/TRBV6-3	TRBJ2-6	-	TGTGCCAGCAGTCAGGGACGGGGATCGGGGGCCAACGTCCTGACTTTC	CASSQGRGSGANVLTF
-	TRBV6-5	TRBJ2-7	-	TGTGCCAGCAGTTACTCGGCAGGCAGCTCCTACGAGCAGTACTTC	CASSYSAGSSYEQYF
-	TRBV6-2/TRBV6-3	TRBJ1-2	once	TGTGCCAGCAGTTACTCGTTGACAGCCGTAAACTATGGCTACACCTTC	CASSYSLTAVNYGYTF
-	TRBV5-1	TRBJ2-1	many	TGCGCCAGCAGCTTTACAGTTCGAGCCAATGAGCAGTTCTTC	CASSFTVRANEQFF
-	TRBV13	TRBJ2-7	-	TGTGCCGGCAGCTTGGCCGAGGTGGGTGTCTACGAGCAGTACTTC	CAGSLAEVGVYEQYF
TRBD2	TRBV20-1	TRBJ2-7	many	TGCAGTGCTAGAGACATGACTAGCGGGACCCCCTACGAGCAGTACTTC	CSARDMTSGTPYEQYF
TRBD1	TRBV27	TRBJ1-2	many	TGTGCCAGCAGTTTATCGTGGGGGACAGCCTCTAGCTATGGCTACACCTTC	CASSLSWGTASSYGYTF
TRBD2	TRBV11-2	TRBJ2-3	-	TGTGCCAGCACAGTTCGGGGTGGGGCGGGAGTTGTGGATACGCAGTATTTT	CASTVRGGAGVVDTQYF
-	TRBV7-9	TRBJ1-5	few	TGTGCCAGCAGCTGGGACAGCAATCAGCCCCAGCATTTT	CASSWDSNQPQHF
-	TRBV6-1	TRBJ2-1	few	TGTGCCAGCAGGGGACGGGACATAACGTACAATGAGCAGTTCTTC	CASRGRDITYNEQFF
-	TRBV30	TRBJ2-1	many	TGTGCCTGCAGACACAATGAGCAGTTCTTC	CACRHNEQFF
-	TRBV11-2	TRBJ1-1	many	TGTGCCAGCAGCTTAGTCAAACGGGCTTTCTTT	CASSLVKRAFF
-	TRBV3-1	TRBJ2-7	many	TGTGCCAGCAGCCAAGGGAGGGGCGGTTCCGAGCAGTACTTC	CASSQGRGGSEQYF
TRBD2	TRBV6-2/TRBV6-3	TRBJ2-1	many	TGTGCCAGCAGTGGACTAGCGGGAGGGCGGGAGCAGTTCTTC	CASSGLAGGREQFF